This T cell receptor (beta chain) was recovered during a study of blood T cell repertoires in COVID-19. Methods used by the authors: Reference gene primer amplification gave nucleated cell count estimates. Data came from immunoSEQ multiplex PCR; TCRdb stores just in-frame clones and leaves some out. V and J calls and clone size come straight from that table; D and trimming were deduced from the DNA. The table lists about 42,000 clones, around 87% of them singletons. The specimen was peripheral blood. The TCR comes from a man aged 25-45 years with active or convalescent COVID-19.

The CDR3 loop reads CASSIGQGAYEQYF. CDR3 coding DNA: TGTGCCAGTAGTATTGGGCAGGGCGCCTACGAGCAGTACTTC. The V call is TRBV19, the J call TRBJ2-7, with a tentative D call TRBD1 (5 bases). V was cut by 3 bases and J by 2 bases, with 11 bases left in between. This CDR3 region has 14 residues. CDR1 and CDR2 (germline): LNHDA, SQIVND (reference sequence).